Listed below are T cell receptor beta chains from one sample, sequenced in a study of T cell repertoires in cytomegalovirus infection. The antigens of these receptors remain unknown. Each CDR3 protein is one row after TCRdb ran MiXCR on the reads. Of about 740,000 distinct CDR3 sequences listed, 30% to 40% were seen once; the top ten hold roughly 18%. The sample consisted of cultured PBMCs, taken from culture after CMV antigen stimulation. The source is a human donor in good health (CMV status not recorded). Some clones in this sample may be carry-over from other donors' samples. CDR3s leave out the opening cysteine and the closing phenylalanine or tryptophan. Each record gives: V gene, CDR3 protein.

v_call: TRBV7-6; cdr3_aa: ASSHTSEGSNEQF
v_call: TRBV20-1; cdr3_aa: SADWTGRTEAF
v_call: TRBV20-1; cdr3_aa: STSNPYNTDTQY
v_call: TRBV10-3; cdr3_aa: AISESGANEKLF
v_call: TRBV12-5; cdr3_aa: ASGSPDRYSYEQY
v_call: TRBV6-1; cdr3_aa: ASSEGGAGAKTQY
v_call: TRBV7-8; cdr3_aa: ASSPKIVATNEKLF
v_call: TRBV12-3/TRBV12-4; cdr3_aa: ASSLIGGGYEQY
v_call: TRBV6-1; cdr3_aa: ASSGGYGNQPQH
v_call: TRBV12-5; cdr3_aa: ASGFADEQY
v_call: TRBV7-6; cdr3_aa: ASISGTSGDNKQF
v_call: TRBV2; cdr3_aa: ASIQVTDTQY
v_call: TRBV28; cdr3_aa: ASRGWGGRGTDTQY
v_call: TRBV27; cdr3_aa: ASSFVSRGTQY
v_call: TRBV7-2; cdr3_aa: ASSLVRTSYEQY
v_call: TRBV7-2; cdr3_aa: ASSRTSVYEQY
v_call: TRBV20-1; cdr3_aa: SATGPDRGADYGYT
v_call: TRBV28; cdr3_aa: ASSTPAGAPSYEQY
v_call: TRBV7-7; cdr3_aa: ASSLMTEDTQY
v_call: TRBV12-3/TRBV12-4; cdr3_aa: ASSSSGRGPNYGYT
v_call: TRBV12-3/TRBV12-4; cdr3_aa: ASSLEVLAGAGTDTQY
v_call: TRBV20-1; cdr3_aa: SATGTGGWPSGEKLF
v_call: TRBV18; cdr3_aa: ASSPAGKQPQH
v_call: TRBV7-8; cdr3_aa: ASSARTSGSDRF
v_call: TRBV28; cdr3_aa: ASNQAAHERGPN
v_call: TRBV5-6; cdr3_aa: ASSLVAGGPTSEQF
v_call: TRBV7-9; cdr3_aa: ASSRRTGWDEKLF
v_call: TRBV10-3; cdr3_aa: AVSGRDTEAF
v_call: TRBV2; cdr3_aa: ASSQPGLRWGEQF
v_call: TRBV7-9; cdr3_aa: ASSRKTFRDSKQETQY
v_call: TRBV4-1; cdr3_aa: ASSPANLAGISGYT
v_call: TRBV10-3; cdr3_aa: AISDLDSVRSYEQY
v_call: TRBV15; cdr3_aa: ATSTGTGLDRETQY
v_call: TRBV14; cdr3_aa: ASSQPHVSDPYEQY
v_call: TRBV7-2; cdr3_aa: ASGSGGKETQY
v_call: TRBV4-1; cdr3_aa: ASSQERLAGPNEQF
v_call: TRBV20-1; cdr3_aa: SARARSSTQY
v_call: TRBV6-2/TRBV6-3; cdr3_aa: ASSYHEGSKPQH
v_call: TRBV11-2; cdr3_aa: ASSLVAGAPLH